The clone carrying this T cell receptor beta chain was counted a few times. Preparation of the TCRbeta library involved a method that used unique molecular identifiers. TCRdb re-called the PCR reads with MiXCR, one entry per CDR3 protein. The sample has around 400,000 distinct CDR3 sequences, around 21% seen once; the top ten hold 3% to 4.5%. The data were obtained in a study of T-cell reconstitution after alpha-beta-depleted transplantation in children. This CDR3 region has 14 residues. Germline V lookup: CDR1 KGHDR, CDR2 SFDVKD. The V gene end was trimmed by 3 bases and the J gene end by 6 bases; junction bases not matched to a gene: 3.

The receptor was derived from a human donor who donated a stem cell graft to a child with acute myeloid leukemia. The genes are TRBV24-1 and TRBJ1-5; 8 positions match TRBD1. This specimen was PBMCs from the stem cell graft donor, taken from the stem cell graft. The CDR3 here is CATSDTGGSQPQHF. DNA for the CDR3: TGTGCCACCAGTGATACAGGGGGGAGTCAGCCCCAGCATTTT.